This entry lists 7 T cell receptor beta chains sequenced from one sample in a study of blood T cell repertoires in COVID-19. Assay: immunoSEQ multiplex PCR; the TCRdb copy retains only in-frame clones and omits some. The sample holds about 80,000 clones, over 75% seen once. The source material was peripheral blood. These TCRs come from a human donor in a cohort sampled during active COVID-19.

The CDR3 DNA is TGTGCCAGCAGCCGGACAGACTCTGGGGCCAACGTCCTGACTTTC. Translating gives CASSRTDSGANVLTF. The chain links TRBV6-5 to TRBJ2-6; D possibly corresponds to TRBD1 (6 bases). There are 15 residues in the CDR3. CDR1 and CDR2 from the germline V gene are MNHEY and SVGAGI. Trimming removed 6 bases from V and 0 bases from J, with 9 bases in between.

This clone has only a few counts. The V call is TRBV4-1, the J call TRBJ1-5, with D possibly being TRBD1 (5 bases). V gave up 3 bases and J gave up 5 bases, with 14 bases separating them. From germline, CDR1 is MGHRA and CDR2 YSYEKL. The CDR3 consists of 15 residues. The CDR3 is CASSQDSQAYQPQHF. CDR3 coding DNA: TGCGCCAGCAGCCAGGATTCACAGGCCTATCAGCCCCAGCATTTT.

J is TRBJ1-4 and V is TRBV6-1; no clear D gene. This CDR3 spans 14 amino acids. The germline V gene has CDR1 MNHNS and CDR2 SASEGT. With 3 bases removed from V and 4 bases from J, the gap between germline ends came to 9 bases. CDR3 bases: TGTGCCAGCAGTGAGACACTCGTTAATGAAAAACTGTTTTTT. Its protein is CASSETLVNEKLFF.

The rearrangement uses TRBV7-2 and TRBJ2-5; 10 nucleotides line up with TRBD1. Germline assignment: CDR1 SGHTA and CDR2 FQGNSA. The CDR3 consists of 17 residues. J gave up 4 bases and V 5 bases, and 13 bases lay outside the gene matches. CDR3 region: CASSTFRDRGGRETQYF. The CDR3 nucleotides are TGTGCCAGCAGCACATTCCGGGACAGGGGAGGCCGAGAGACCCAGTACTTC.

This chain links TRBV5-1 with TRBJ1-1, with a possible D match to TRBD1 (5 bases). The CDR3 is 13 residues long. CDR1 SGHRS and CDR2 YFSETQ come from the germline V gene. Trimming removed 7 bases at V and 1 base at J, with 11 bases between. The CDR3 nucleotides are TGCGCCAGCTATGAGGACACGAACACTGAAGCTTTCTTT. This encodes CASYEDTNTEAFF.

The chain links TRBV5-1 to TRBJ2-6, with D perhaps TRBD2 (6 bases). V gave up 3 bases and J gave up 4 bases, with 17 bases separating them. The CDR3 loop spans 17 amino acids. Per germline, CDR1 SGHRS and CDR2 YFSETQ. The CDR3 loop reads CASSSLGEVRGANVLTF. DNA for the CDR3: TGCGCCAGCAGCTCCCTGGGGGAGGTCCGGGGGGCCAACGTCCTGACTTTC.

This chain links TRBV5-1 with TRBJ1-1; tentative D call: TRBD1 (5 bases). This CDR3 has 15 residues. In germline, CDR1 is SGHRS, CDR2 YFSETQ. V gave up 0 bases and J gave up 1 base, with 10 bases separating them. CDR3 coding DNA: TGCGCCAGCAGCTTGGACGTCGGGGGGAACACTGAAGCTTTCTTT. It specifies CASSLDVGGNTEAFF.